This TCR beta chain was identified during a study of PD-1 blockade in classical Hodgkin lymphoma. Study-wide results and caveats: Compared with healthy donors, newly diagnosed patients reportedly showed lower baseline TCR diversity. Only CD4+ TCR diversity, not CD8+, had risen significantly by C4D1.

About this clone: Its target is unknown.

CDR3 length: 14 amino acids. CDR1 and CDR2 (germline): GTSNPN, SVGIG (reference sequence). The V and J ends lost 0 bases and 6 bases respectively, with 14 bases between them. Assay: immunoSEQ multiplex PCR; the TCRdb copy retains only in-frame clones and omits some. The sample has some 13,000 clones, more than 85% seen once. With no exception, relapse followed autologous stem cell transplantation in all patients, and brentuximab vedotin exposure varied. The sequence was collected from a human donor with classical Hodgkin lymphoma. The chain carries TRBV30 and TRBJ1-2; no clear D gene. The material was peripheral blood mononuclear cells (PBMCs), obtained at baseline. DNA of the CDR3: TGTGCCTGGAGTGTAAAATTGGTCAGGCATGGCTACACCTTC. The encoded protein is CAWSVKLVRHGYTF.